This T cell receptor beta chain was observed in a study of CD8+ T cells in alopecia areata. Unmatched junction bases numbered 7, after V lost 4 bases and J lost 5 bases. In germline, CDR1 is SQVTM, CDR2 ANQGSEA. There are 14 residues in the CDR3. Sequencing relied on a cDNA template that was reverse transcribed from extracted RNA. Produced via immunoSEQ multiplex PCR; TCRdb's table is partial and in-frame only. The table lists 150,000 to 200,000 clones, around three fifths of them singletons, with 12% to 15% in the top ten. The treatment was: oral pan-JAK inhibitor, 5-10 mg twice daily. T lymphocytes (CD4+ and CD8+) were sorted from PBMCs.

The sequences come from CD4+ T cells sorted from blood, collected at week 24, from a patient treated with tofacitinib. The clonotype originates from a human donor with alopecia areata. This rearrangement joins TRBV29-1 to TRBJ2-3; the match to TRBD2 covers 9 bases. CDR3 coding DNA: TGCAGCGTTGTACTAGCGGGTTTTATAGATACGCAGTATTTT. It yields the protein CSVVLAGFIDTQYF.